Listed below are T cell receptor beta chains from one sample, sequenced in a study of breast tumors, draining lymph nodes, adjacent tissues. TCRdb analysed the multiplex PCR reads with MiXCR anew, one entry per CDR3 protein. The sample has over 130,000 distinct CDR3 sequences; 32% are singletons. The specimen sequenced was axillary lymph node tissue. These receptors were obtained from a female donor with breast cancer. Some clones in this sample may be carry-over from other donors' samples. Both conserved end residues are part of each CDR3. D genes are given only for firm matches. Not all rows give a size; the values are once, few, many and, for expanded clones, a class.

D gene	V gene	J gene	clone size	CDR3 DNA	CDR3 protein
.	TRBV2	TRBJ1-4	.	TGTGCCAGCAACGCGGCTGGGGGAACTAATGAAAAACTGTTTTTT	CASNAAGGTNEKLFF
.	TRBV9	TRBJ1-1	few	TGTGCCAGCAGCGTGGACACGTTTACCCCTGAAGCTTTCTTT	CASSVDTFTPEAFF
.	TRBV6-6	TRBJ1-3	many	TGTGCCAGCAGTTACTCTTCTGGAAACACCATATATTTT	CASSYSSGNTIYF
TRBD1	TRBV2	TRBJ1-1	.	TGTGCCAGCAACGCGGACAGGGGGACTGAAGCTTTCTTT	CASNADRGTEAFF
.	TRBV6-1	TRBJ2-5	few	TGTGCCAGCAGCAAAGGTGGGGAGACCCAGTACTTC	CASSKGGETQYF
TRBD2	TRBV7-2	TRBJ2-3	many	TGTGCCAGCAGCTTGGGACTAGCGGGGAAAACAGATACGCAGTATTTT	CASSLGLAGKTDTQYF
TRBD1	TRBV4-2	TRBJ1-2	many	TGTGCCAGCAGCCAAGCGCATAGGGACAGGGCAGTAGATATCTATGGCTACACCTTC	CASSQAHRDRAVDIYGYTF
TRBD2	TRBV11-2	TRBJ2-1	.	TGTGCCAGCAGCTCACCTGGGCTAGCGGGGGGGGAATCCTACAATGAGCAGTTCTTC	CASSSPGLAGGESYNEQFF
TRBD2	TRBV24-1	TRBJ2-2	.	TGTGCCACCGCAAGCGGGGGGAGCACCGGGGAGCTGTTTTTT	CATASGGSTGELFF
TRBD2	TRBV2	TRBJ2-5	.	TGTGCCAGCAGTCAACTAGCGGGGAGTCAAGAGACCCAGTACTTC	CASSQLAGSQETQYF
TRBD1	TRBV6-6	TRBJ1-6	.	TGTGCCAGCAGTAAAGGACAGGCCCGGGATTCACCCCTCCACTTT	CASSKGQARDSPLHF
TRBD2	TRBV7-6	TRBJ2-3	.	TGTGCCAGCAGCTTACGAGGGGGACTAGCCGTTAGCACAGATACGCAGTATTTT	CASSLRGGLAVSTDTQYF
TRBD1	TRBV10-3	TRBJ1-1	.	TGTGCCATCAGGGGACAGGGGGTGAACACTGAAGCTTTCTTT	CAIRGQGVNTEAFF
TRBD1	TRBV4-1	TRBJ1-4	many	TGCGCCAGCAGCCAAGGACAGGGAAATGAAAAACTGTTTTTT	CASSQGQGNEKLFF
TRBD2	TRBV7-2	TRBJ2-5	many	TGTGCCAGCAGCCCTCCTGGACTAGCGGGGGGTGGGGAGACCCAGTACTTC	CASSPPGLAGGGETQYF
.	TRBV10-1	TRBJ1-6	once	TGCGCCAGCAGTGCGGGGGTTAGTTCACCCCTCCACTTT	CASSAGVSSPLHF
.	TRBV5-1	TRBJ2-7	.	TGCGCCAGCAGCTTGGGGAGAACACTGAAGCTTTCCTACGAGCAGTACTTC	CASSLGRTLKLSYEQYF
.	TRBV19	TRBJ1-1	once	TGTGCCAGTAGACCAGGGGATACAAACACTGAAGCTTTCTTT	CASRPGDTNTEAFF
TRBD1	TRBV12-3/TRBV12-4	TRBJ1-1	few	TGTGCCAGCAGCTCGGACAGGGCTCGAACTGAAGCTTTCTTT	CASSSDRARTEAFF
.	TRBV7-8	TRBJ2-7	.	TGTGCCAGCAGCTTAGCGTCGGCAGGGTGGGAGCAGTACTTC	CASSLASAGWEQYF
TRBD1	TRBV11-2	TRBJ2-1	once	TGTGCCAGCAGCATACAGGGGGCGGTAAATGAGCAGTTCTTC	CASSIQGAVNEQFF
.	TRBV6-6	TRBJ2-5	many	TGTGCCAGCAGTCAATCAGGGACTACAGGGCAAGAGACCCAGTACTTC	CASSQSGTTGQETQYF
TRBD2	TRBV19	TRBJ2-7	many	TGTGCCAGTAGTACCCCTAGCGGTCGCTCCTACGAGCAGTACTTC	CASSTPSGRSYEQYF
TRBD1	TRBV4-1	TRBJ1-2	many	TGCGCCAGCAGCCAAGCCGGGACGGGACAGGGGGCGAAGGGCTACACCTTC	CASSQAGTGQGAKGYTF
.	TRBV7-9	TRBJ1-5	.	TGTGCCTGCAGCCAAGCCCAGGGTGGTAATCAGCCCCGGCATTTT	CACSQAQGGNQPRHF
.	TRBV5-1	TRBJ2-1	many	TGCGCCAGCAGCTTGGGGGGGCGCGGGTCCTACAATGAGCAGTTCTTC	CASSLGGRGSYNEQFF
.	TRBV6-5	TRBJ2-1	.	TGTGCCAGCAGTCCCGGCGCGGCAGGGGCTACATACAATGAGCAGTTCTTC	CASSPGAAGATYNEQFF
.	TRBV6-2/TRBV6-3	TRBJ2-5	.	TGTGCCAGCTATGGACGGGGGAGACGGGGGACCCAGTACTTC	CASYGRGRRGTQYF
TRBD2	TRBV6-1	TRBJ2-1	many	TGTGCCAGCAATTGGCTAGCGGGGGGCAATGAGCAGTTCTTC	CASNWLAGGNEQFF
.	TRBV29-1	TRBJ1-2	many	TGCAGCGTTGAAGTCCGAGAGACCCACTATGGCTACACCTTC	CSVEVRETHYGYTF
.	TRBV11-3	TRBJ1-4	.	TGTGCCAGCAGCTTAGGAGGAGGGTTAGGCGAAAAACTGTTTTTT	CASSLGGGLGEKLFF
.	TRBV7-2	TRBJ1-1	few	TGTGCCAGCAGCCCAGGGGACGTGGGGGGAGCTTTCTTT	CASSPGDVGGAFF
.	TRBV6-1	TRBJ1-5	many	TGTGCCAGCAGTGATGAGGGTCATAGCAATCAGCCCCAGCATTTT	CASSDEGHSNQPQHF
.	TRBV5-1	TRBJ1-1	.	TGCGCCAGCGGTGAGGATAGGGTGAACACTGAAGCTTTCTTT	CASGEDRVNTEAFF
.	TRBV27	TRBJ1-6	many	TGTGCCAGCAGAGAAAAAGGGGATTTATACAATTCACCCCTCCACTTT	CASREKGDLYNSPLHF
TRBD1	TRBV7-2	TRBJ1-3	many	TGTGCCAGCAGTCGGACAGGGGGTAGCTCTGGAAACACCATATATTTT	CASSRTGGSSGNTIYF
.	TRBV7-2	TRBJ1-1	.	TGTGCCAGCAGCTCATTCGGAACGAACACTGAAGCTTTCTTT	CASSSFGTNTEAFF
TRBD2	TRBV5-6	TRBJ2-1	many	TGTGCCAGCAGCTTGGATAGCGGGGGCTACAATGAGCAGTTCTTC	CASSLDSGGYNEQFF
.	TRBV19	TRBJ1-6	many	TGTGCCAGTAGTATTCGGGACTATAATTCACCCCTCCACTTT	CASSIRDYNSPLHF
.	TRBV7-2	TRBJ1-2	many	TGTGCCAGCAGCCCGCAGGGATTCTATTTATCGGGCACCTTC	CASSPQGFYLSGTF
.	TRBV7-2	TRBJ2-7	many	TGTGCCAGCAGCGCCGGGAACAGGGTCGGGGAGCAGTACTTC	CASSAGNRVGEQYF
TRBD1	TRBV6-6	TRBJ1-4	many	TGTGCCAGCAGTTTACAGGGGAGGTCAAAACTGTTTTTT	CASSLQGRSKLFF
.	TRBV20-1	TRBJ1-1	few	TGCAGTGCTAGAGCGTTAGGAATTATGAACACTGAAGCTTTCTTT	CSARALGIMNTEAFF
.	TRBV10-1	TRBJ2-3	many	TGCGCCAGCAGTGAGGCCGGGGCCGTGGGTACGCAGTATTTT	CASSEAGAVGTQYF
.	TRBV7-9	TRBJ1-2	.	.	CASSIYLCSVEVLDGYTF
.	TRBV12-3/TRBV12-4	TRBJ1-5	many	TGTGCCAGCAGTTTTCAAGTGGATCAGCCCCAGCATTTT	CASSFQVDQPQHF
.	TRBV20-1	TRBJ2-7	once	TGCAGTGTTACCGGGACTTCGTCCTACGAGCAGTACTTC	CSVTGTSSYEQYF
TRBD1	TRBV19	TRBJ1-5	many	TGTGCCAGCCACAGAGGGGACAGGGGGAGCAATCAGCCCCAGCATTTT	CASHRGDRGSNQPQHF
TRBD1	TRBV18	TRBJ2-3	many	TGTGCCAGCTCACCTTCGGACAGGTTTGCTTCGGATACGCAGTATTTT	CASSPSDRFASDTQYF
.	TRBV6-1	TRBJ1-6	many	TGTGCCAGCAGTGAAACTGTACATAAGGAGAATTCACCCCTCCACTTT	CASSETVHKENSPLHF
TRBD2	TRBV7-7	TRBJ2-3	many	TGTGCTAGCAGCCCAGGTGGCGGGGGGGCCAGGGATACGCAGTATTTT	CASSPGGGGARDTQYF
.	TRBV6-5	TRBJ2-7	many	TGTGCCAGCAGTCACTCGGTAGGGGGTCCTCGGGACGAGCAGTACTTC	CASSHSVGGPRDEQYF
.	TRBV6-4	TRBJ1-5	many	TGTGCCAGCAGCCTGGAGGTGGGAGGCAATCAGCCCCAGCATTTT	CASSLEVGGNQPQHF
.	TRBV20-1	TRBJ1-2	many	TGCAGTGCTAGAGATGGCTACACCTTC	CSARDGYTF
.	TRBV28	TRBJ2-2	.	TGTGCCAGCAGTTTATTGGACAGAACCGGGGAGCTGTTTTTT	CASSLLDRTGELFF
TRBD1	TRBV10-3	TRBJ1-5	many	TGTGCCATCAGTCAGGGGGACATACTAAATCAGCCCCAGCATTTT	CAISQGDILNQPQHF
.	TRBV12-5	TRBJ1-1	.	TGTGCTAGTGGTTTGTTTCCCGAGCAGGAAGCTTTCTTT	CASGLFPEQEAFF